The entry below gives a single T cell receptor (beta chain) sequence along with its context. The data were produced by immunoSEQ multiplex PCR, yet TCRdb's version contains in-frame clones alone and is incomplete. The table includes fewer than 110,000 clones, roughly 89% detected once. Germline loops: CDR1 SGHRS, CDR2 YFSETQ. V shed 4 bases and J shed 2 bases, with 9 bases lying between them. The CDR3 runs to 14 residues. These data originate in a study of control samples from healthy donors and cancer patients. This clonotype was sampled from a man aged 30-40 years in good health. The sample taken for sequencing was blood. The rearrangement joins TRBV5-1 to TRBJ2-2, with unresolved D. The CDR3 nucleotides are TGCGCCAGCAGCGTGACAACTAACACCGGGGAGCTGTTTTTT. It yields the protein CASSVTTNTGELFF.